The rows below give T cell receptor beta chains drawn from one sample of a study of T cells in Graves' hyperthyroidism and ophthalmopathy. TCRdb passed the multiplex PCR reads through MiXCR, listing each CDR3 protein once. This sample has hundreds of thousands of distinct CDR3 sequences, with more than 20% found just once. The sample was blood. These receptors originate from a woman aged 40 to 55 with Graves' ophthalmopathy. Each CDR3 is given with its conserved first and last residue. The D gene is left open where the match is weak. Not all rows give a size; the values are once, few, many and, for expanded clones, a class.

clone_size: many; v_call: TRBV5-6; j_call: TRBJ2-7; d_call: TRBD2; cdr3_aa: CASSTVPSGEQYF; cdr3_nt: TGTGCCAGCAGCACCGTTCCTAGCGGGGAGCAGTACTTC
clone_size: many; v_call: TRBV18; j_call: TRBJ2-7; d_call: -; cdr3_aa: CASSPQGGKTSYEQYF; cdr3_nt: TGTGCCAGCTCACCACAGGGAGGCAAAACCTCCTACGAGCAGTACTTC
clone_size: many; v_call: TRBV7-3; j_call: TRBJ1-1; d_call: TRBD1; cdr3_aa: CASSSRDRGWGNTEAFF; cdr3_nt: TGTGCCAGCAGCTCCCGGGACAGGGGTTGGGGGAACACTGAAGCTTTCTTT
clone_size: many; v_call: TRBV7-2; j_call: TRBJ2-5; d_call: -; cdr3_aa: CASSLLWGETQYF; cdr3_nt: TGTGCCAGCAGCTTATTGTGGGGAGAGACCCAGTACTTC
clone_size: few; v_call: TRBV12-3/TRBV12-4; j_call: TRBJ2-7; d_call: -; cdr3_aa: CASSQRDEQYF; cdr3_nt: TGTGCCAGCAGTCAACGGGACGAGCAGTACTTC
clone_size: many; v_call: TRBV28; j_call: TRBJ2-7; d_call: -; cdr3_aa: CASGGGLSTNEQYF; cdr3_nt: TGTGCCAGCGGGGGGGGGCTTTCTACCAACGAGCAGTACTTC
clone_size: few; v_call: TRBV18; j_call: TRBJ2-7; d_call: TRBD2; cdr3_aa: CASSPGGRPGEQYF; cdr3_nt: TGTGCCAGCTCACCCGGCGGGAGGCCAGGGGAGCAGTACTTC
clone_size: -; v_call: TRBV10-3; j_call: TRBJ1-3; d_call: -; cdr3_aa: CAIQGSGNTIYF; cdr3_nt: TGTGCCATACAGGGTTCTGGAAACACCATATATTTT
clone_size: many; v_call: TRBV12-3/TRBV12-4; j_call: TRBJ2-3; d_call: -; cdr3_aa: CASSSSGRGTAFTDTQYF; cdr3_nt: TGTGCCAGCAGTTCTAGTGGTCGGGGGACAGCTTTCACAGATACGCAGTATTTT
clone_size: many; v_call: TRBV5-1; j_call: TRBJ2-7; d_call: TRBD2; cdr3_aa: CASSLSGSAAYEQYF; cdr3_nt: TGCGCCAGCAGCCTTAGCGGGAGTGCGGCCTACGAGCAGTACTTC
clone_size: many; v_call: TRBV28; j_call: TRBJ2-7; d_call: TRBD2; cdr3_aa: CAITSGLAGDEQYF; cdr3_nt: TGTGCCATCACCTCGGGACTAGCCGGTGACGAGCAGTACTTC
clone_size: -; v_call: TRBV27; j_call: TRBJ2-6; d_call: -; cdr3_aa: CASSLGTGLVEGGANVLTF; cdr3_nt: TGTGCCAGCAGTTTAGGGACTGGCTTAGTAGAGGGTGGGGCCAACGTCCTGACTTTC
clone_size: many; v_call: TRBV11-1; j_call: TRBJ2-7; d_call: TRBD1; cdr3_aa: CASSLASLRDRAHEQYF; cdr3_nt: TGTGCCAGCAGCTTAGCCTCTCTCCGGGACAGGGCCCACGAGCAGTACTTC
clone_size: many; v_call: TRBV27; j_call: TRBJ2-7; d_call: -; cdr3_aa: CASSFSPGFYEQYF; cdr3_nt: TGTGCCAGCAGTTTTAGTCCAGGGTTTTACGAGCAGTACTTC
clone_size: many; v_call: TRBV12-3/TRBV12-4; j_call: TRBJ1-1; d_call: -; cdr3_aa: CASSPNPLGTEAFF; cdr3_nt: TGTGCCAGCAGTCCAAATCCCCTGGGGACTGAAGCTTTCTTT
clone_size: many; v_call: TRBV20-1; j_call: TRBJ2-7; d_call: TRBD1; cdr3_aa: CSAPLRGQSMYEQYF; cdr3_nt: TGCAGTGCTCCTCTCAGGGGGCAAAGCATGTACGAGCAGTACTTC
clone_size: many; v_call: TRBV25-1; j_call: TRBJ1-1; d_call: -; cdr3_aa: CASNGYTEAFF; cdr3_nt: TGTGCCAGCAACGGCTACACTGAAGCTTTCTTT
clone_size: many; v_call: TRBV7-2; j_call: TRBJ1-1; d_call: -; cdr3_aa: CASSLDMMNTEAFF; cdr3_nt: TGTGCCAGCAGCCTGGACATGATGAACACTGAAGCTTTCTTT
clone_size: many; v_call: TRBV24-1; j_call: TRBJ2-2; d_call: TRBD2; cdr3_aa: CATMGLANTGELFF; cdr3_nt: TGTGCCACCATGGGACTAGCTAACACCGGGGAGCTGTTTTTT
clone_size: many; v_call: TRBV6-5; j_call: TRBJ1-3; d_call: -; cdr3_aa: CASTGQSSGNTIYF; cdr3_nt: TGTGCCAGTACAGGACAGTCGTCTGGAAACACCATATATTTT
clone_size: -; v_call: TRBV9; j_call: TRBJ1-3; d_call: -; cdr3_aa: CASSVWAGTSSGNTIYF; cdr3_nt: TGTGCCAGCAGCGTCTGGGCAGGGACCTCCTCTGGAAACACCATATATTTT
clone_size: many; v_call: TRBV19; j_call: TRBJ2-2; d_call: -; cdr3_aa: CASSIGATNTGELFF; cdr3_nt: TGTGCCAGTAGTATAGGCGCAACGAACACCGGGGAGCTGTTTTTT
clone_size: many; v_call: TRBV29-1; j_call: TRBJ2-7; d_call: -; cdr3_aa: CSVEGPRDGSYEQYF; cdr3_nt: TGCAGCGTTGAAGGCCCCCGGGACGGATCCTACGAGCAGTACTTC
clone_size: many; v_call: TRBV20-1; j_call: TRBJ2-4; d_call: -; cdr3_aa: CSASIEGRNQNIQYF; cdr3_nt: TGCAGTGCTAGCATCGAGGGGCGTAACCAAAACATTCAGTACTTC
clone_size: many; v_call: TRBV20-1; j_call: TRBJ1-1; d_call: -; cdr3_aa: CSAQSASNTEAFF; cdr3_nt: TGCAGTGCTCAATCGGCCTCGAACACTGAAGCTTTCTTT
clone_size: many; v_call: TRBV5-1; j_call: TRBJ1-1; d_call: -; cdr3_aa: CASSDQGLYTEAFF; cdr3_nt: TGCGCCAGCAGCGACCAGGGGCTGTACACTGAAGCTTTCTTT
clone_size: -; v_call: TRBV12-3/TRBV12-4; j_call: TRBJ1-5; d_call: TRBD1; cdr3_aa: CASRPTGVQLQHF; cdr3_nt: TGTGCCAGCAGGCCGACAGGGGTTCAGCTCCAGCATTTT
clone_size: many; v_call: TRBV6-5; j_call: TRBJ2-2; d_call: TRBD2; cdr3_aa: CASQEASGSTGELFF; cdr3_nt: TGTGCCAGCCAGGAGGCTAGCGGGAGCACCGGGGAGCTGTTTTTT
clone_size: many; v_call: TRBV27; j_call: TRBJ2-7; d_call: -; cdr3_aa: CASSLSGLSEQYF; cdr3_nt: TGTGCCAGCAGTTTATCGGGGCTGTCCGAGCAGTACTTC
clone_size: -; v_call: TRBV24-1; j_call: TRBJ2-5; d_call: TRBD1; cdr3_aa: CATSEAGTGGEETQYF; cdr3_nt: TGTGCCACCAGTGAGGCTGGGACAGGGGGCGAAGAGACCCAGTACTTC
clone_size: many; v_call: TRBV6-2/TRBV6-3; j_call: TRBJ2-2; d_call: TRBD1; cdr3_aa: CASSSLHRGRAGELFF; cdr3_nt: TGTGCCAGCAGTTCACTTCACAGGGGTAGGGCCGGGGAGCTGTTTTTT
clone_size: many; v_call: TRBV6-5; j_call: TRBJ1-1; d_call: TRBD1; cdr3_aa: CASRPDRAIMNTEAFF; cdr3_nt: TGTGCCAGCCGCCCGGACAGGGCGATCATGAACACTGAAGCTTTCTTT
clone_size: many; v_call: TRBV10-3; j_call: TRBJ1-2; d_call: -; cdr3_aa: CAISESMSGRDYGYTF; cdr3_nt: TGTGCCATCAGTGAGTCGATGTCGGGGAGGGACTATGGCTACACCTTC
clone_size: -; v_call: TRBV27; j_call: TRBJ1-5; d_call: -; cdr3_aa: CASSFGGPWSGGNQPQHF; cdr3_nt: TGTGCCAGCAGTTTTGGGGGCCCATGGTCGGGGGGCAATCAGCCCCAGCATTTT
clone_size: few; v_call: TRBV29-1; j_call: TRBJ2-7; d_call: TRBD1; cdr3_aa: CSVEDRDRGAEQYF; cdr3_nt: TGCAGCGTTGAAGATCGGGACAGGGGAGCCGAGCAGTACTTC
clone_size: -; v_call: TRBV10-3; j_call: TRBJ2-7; d_call: TRBD2; cdr3_aa: CAISEGSGKYEQYF; cdr3_nt: TGTGCCATCAGTGAGGGTAGCGGGAAGTACGAGCAGTACTTC
clone_size: many; v_call: TRBV28; j_call: TRBJ1-5; d_call: TRBD1; cdr3_aa: CASSLSSTGDYQPQHF; cdr3_nt: TGTGCCAGCAGTTTATCTTCGACAGGGGACTATCAGCCCCAGCATTTT
clone_size: -; v_call: TRBV24-1; j_call: TRBJ1-1; d_call: -; cdr3_aa: CATSGRNGVDTEAFF; cdr3_nt: TGTGCCACCAGTGGACGCAACGGGGTTGACACTGAAGCTTTCTTT
clone_size: many; v_call: TRBV6-1; j_call: TRBJ1-1; d_call: -; cdr3_aa: CASSPGGRSNTEAFF; cdr3_nt: TGTGCCAGCAGCCCCGGGGGCAGGAGTAACACTGAAGCTTTCTTT
clone_size: many; v_call: TRBV11-2; j_call: TRBJ1-1; d_call: -; cdr3_aa: CASSPRLWARENTEAFF; cdr3_nt: TGTGCCAGCAGCCCTCGGCTTTGGGCGAGGGAGAACACTGAAGCTTTCTTT
clone_size: many; v_call: TRBV6-1; j_call: TRBJ1-5; d_call: TRBD1; cdr3_aa: CVSGEGQGIWQPQHF; cdr3_nt: TGTGTCTCGGGGGAGGGACAGGGGATTTGGCAGCCCCAGCATTTT
clone_size: many; v_call: TRBV7-9; j_call: TRBJ2-3; d_call: -; cdr3_aa: CASSSGGTDTQYF; cdr3_nt: TGTGCCAGCAGCTCAGGGGGCACAGATACGCAGTATTTT
clone_size: many; v_call: TRBV5-1; j_call: TRBJ1-5; d_call: -; cdr3_aa: CASSLGDAYNQPQHF; cdr3_nt: TGCGCCAGCAGCTTAGGGGACGCCTACAATCAGCCCCAGCATTTT
clone_size: many; v_call: TRBV11-2; j_call: TRBJ2-5; d_call: -; cdr3_aa: CASSLQPGSGETQYF; cdr3_nt: TGTGCCAGCAGCTTACAGCCGGGCTCAGGGGAGACCCAGTACTTC
clone_size: -; v_call: TRBV15; j_call: TRBJ2-7; d_call: -; cdr3_aa: CATSRGGEAYEQYF; cdr3_nt: TGTGCCACCAGCAGAGGCGGGGAGGCCTACGAGCAGTACTTC
clone_size: -; v_call: TRBV12-3/TRBV12-4; j_call: TRBJ1-1; d_call: TRBD1; cdr3_aa: CASSRDRVNGETFF; cdr3_nt: TGTGCCAGCAGCAGGGACAGGGTCAATGGTGAAACTTTCTTT
clone_size: -; v_call: TRBV18; j_call: TRBJ2-7; d_call: -; cdr3_aa: CASSRGDRTSSYEQYF; cdr3_nt: TGTGCCAGCTCACGGGGGGACAGAACCTCCTCCTACGAGCAGTACTTC
clone_size: -; v_call: TRBV6-1; j_call: TRBJ1-1; d_call: -; cdr3_aa: CASSIRETLGNTEAFF; cdr3_nt: TGTGCCAGCAGCATAAGGGAAACTCTAGGGAACACTGAAGCTTTCTTT